The next 26 T cell receptor beta chains were all read from a single sample in a study of blood T cell repertoires in COVID-19. Sequencing used immunoSEQ multiplex PCR; TCRdb keeps in-frame clones, though not all of them. The data contain around 24,000 clones, 75% to 90% of them singletons. The sample consisted of peripheral blood. The receptors stem from an elderly woman with acute or convalescent COVID-19.

The J gene is TRBJ2-1, the V gene TRBV11-3; 8 bases agree with TRBD2. Germline V gene data show CDR1 as SGHNT and CDR2 as YENEEA. Unmatched junction bases numbered 9, after V lost 5 bases and J lost 3 bases. The length of the CDR3 is 16 residues. CDR3 coding DNA: TGTGCCAGCAGCCGTGATAGCGGGAACCGCTACAATGAGCAGTTCTTC. It is translated as CASSRDSGNRYNEQFF.

This clone was seen only a few times. The rearrangement joins TRBV19 to TRBJ1-1, with D possibly being TRBD1 (6 bases). V was trimmed by 5 bases and J by 1 base, leaving 11 bases between them. The CDR3 consists of 14 residues. Germline V gene sequence: CDR1 LNHDA, CDR2 SQIVND (reference sequence). The CDR3 DNA reads TGTGCCAGTAGTTTGGGGGGGCCGAACACTGAAGCTTTCTTT. This sequence encodes CASSLGGPNTEAFF.

V gene TRBV19 combines with J gene TRBJ1-5, with 7 bases matching TRBD1. This CDR3 comprises 16 residues. Germline V gives CDR1 LNHDA, CDR2 SQIVND (reference sequence). The trim removed 5 bases at V and 3 bases at J, leaving 10 bases unmatched. The CDR3 reads CASSVLPGQNNQPQHF. The CDR3 nucleotides are TGTGCCAGTAGTGTACTACCGGGACAGAACAATCAGCCCCAGCATTTT.

This sequence joins TRBV20-1 and TRBJ2-1; D is possibly TRBD1 (5 bases). Germline CDR1 and CDR2: DFQATT and SNEGSKA (reference sequence). The CDR3 sequence is 14 residues long. V lost 3 bases and J lost 2, with 11 bases in between. The CDR3, as DNA: TGCAGTGCTAGTCTCCCAGGGCCCTACAATGAGCAGTTCTTC. Its protein product is CSASLPGPYNEQFF.

This clone was detected a few times. CDR3 nucleotide sequence: TGTGCCAGCAGCTTACAAGGGGCAAACACTGAAGCTTTCTTT. Its protein is CASSLQGANTEAFF. This sequence joins TRBV9 and TRBJ1-1, with TRBD1 as a possible D gene (5 bases). The CDR3 is 14 residues long. Germline CDR1 reads SGDLS; CDR2 reads YYNGEE. The V end was cut by 4 bases, the J end by 2 bases, with 12 bases between.

This CDR3 is CASSLGQGVSYEQYF. DNA of the CDR3: TGTGCCAGCAGCTTGGGGCAGGGGGTCTCCTACGAGCAGTACTTC. The chain has TRBV5-4 and TRBJ2-7, with 7 nucleotides matching TRBD1. V was pared by 0 bases and J by 0 bases, with 3 bases of the junction left unmatched. Germline loops: CDR1 SGHNT, CDR2 YYREEE (reference sequence). The CDR3 totals 15 residues.

V and J are TRBV6-4 and TRBJ2-3; 9 bases are shared with TRBD2. CDR3 size: 16 residues. Germline V lookup: CDR1 MRHNA, CDR2 SNTAGT. V was clipped by 0 bases and J by 3 bases; unmatched bases: 4. CDR3 sequence reads: CASSDSASGTTDTQYF. CDR3 coding DNA: TGTGCCAGCAGTGACTCGGCTAGCGGGACGACAGATACGCAGTATTTT.

This chain uses TRBV18 with TRBJ2-7; the D gene is possibly TRBD2 (6 bases). CDR1 and CDR2 (germline): KGHSH, LQKENI. Trimming removed 3 bases at V and 6 bases at J, with 18 bases between. The CDR3 consists of 15 residues. The CDR3 sequence: CASSPLAGRLGEQYF. As DNA, the CDR3 is TGTGCCAGCTCACCTCTCGCGGGACGCCTAGGCGAGCAGTACTTC.

The chain combines TRBV24-1 with TRBJ1-2; 10 nucleotides match TRBD1. This CDR3 is built from 17 residues. In germline, CDR1 is KGHDR, CDR2 SFDVKD. The V gene end was trimmed by 4 bases and the J gene end by 2 bases; junction bases not matched to a gene: 9. The CDR3 sequence: CATSDRRDRGGNYGYTF. DNA of the CDR3: TGTGCCACCAGTGACCGCCGGGACAGGGGTGGGAACTATGGCTACACCTTC.

This clone was found a few times. The chain combines TRBV3-1 (or the pseudogene TRBV3-2) with TRBJ1-1; TRBD1 might be the D (6 bases). V lost 4 bases, J lost 0 bases, and 12 bases lay in between. Germline-derived CDR1 and CDR2 are LGHDT and YNNKEL (reference sequence). CDR3 length: 15 residues. CDR3 sequence (DNA): TGTGCCAGCAGCCGTAGCACAGGGATGAACACTGAAGCTTTCTTT. Protein sequence: CASSRSTGMNTEAFF.

The sample holds one count of this clone. The chain links TRBV11-3 to TRBJ2-7, with TRBD1 matching 7 bases. Germline CDR1 is SGHNT and CDR2 is YENEEA. CDR3 length: 15 amino acids. Germline trimming cut 5 bases from V and 0 bases from J; bases unmatched to any gene: 7. The CDR3 is CASSPMGQNSYEQYF. CDR3 DNA sequence: TGTGCCAGCAGCCCTATGGGACAGAACTCCTACGAGCAGTACTTC.

This chain uses TRBV5-4 with TRBJ2-2, with 7 positions matching TRBD1. The CDR3 length is 14 residues. V trimming: 4 bases; J trimming: 3 bases; junction bases outside the gene matches: 3. Germline lookup yields CDR1 SGHNT and CDR2 YYREEE (reference sequence). CDR3: CASSRGQDTGELFF. The CDR3 DNA reads TGTGCCAGCAGCCGTGGACAGGACACCGGGGAGCTGTTTTTT.

This chain uses TRBV5-1 with TRBJ1-1, with D possibly TRBD1 on 5 matching bases. This CDR3 region has 13 residues. V lost 4 bases and J lost 1, with 8 bases in between. CDR1 and CDR2 (germline): SGHRS, YFSETQ. This CDR3 reads CASSPRGNTEAFF. Here the CDR3 DNA reads TGCGCCAGCAGCCCTAGGGGGAACACTGAAGCTTTCTTT.

The genes are TRBV5-6 and TRBJ1-3; 12 bases map to TRBD1. Per germline, CDR1 SGHDT and CDR2 YYEEEE. Germline trimming cut 4 bases from V and 1 base from J; bases unmatched to any gene: 3. The CDR3 covers 16 residues. The CDR3: CASSRDRGQSGNTIYF. Written as DNA, the CDR3 is TGTGCCAGCAGCCGGGACAGGGGGCAGTCTGGAAACACCATATATTTT.

This rearrangement joins TRBV5-5 to TRBJ2-7; 7 bases line up with TRBD2. Germline loops: CDR1 SGHKS, CDR2 YYEKEE (reference sequence). The CDR3 is 14 amino acids. V shed 3 bases, J shed 4 bases, and the junction held 7 bases outside the gene matches. The CDR3 DNA reads TGTGCCAGCAGCTATCGGAACGGGGGGTACGAGCAGTACTTC. Encoded protein: CASSYRNGGYEQYF.

This clone showed up just a few times. The V call is TRBV6-2 or TRBV6-3, the J call TRBJ1-2; perhaps TRBD1 as D (6 bases). Per the germline V gene, CDR1 is MNHEY and CDR2 is SVGEGT. This CDR3 region has 13 residues. Trimming pared 4 bases from V and 8 bases from J, leaving 14 bases between. The CDR3 region is CASSLSGVGGYTF. CDR3 sequence (DNA): TGTGCCAGCAGTTTATCAGGGGTTGGCGGCTACACCTTC.

The V call is TRBV5-8, the J call TRBJ2-2; TRBD1 might be the D (6 bases). The ends were cut back, 1 base at V and 1 base at J, with 14 bases in the middle. CDR3 size: 17 residues. Germline V gives CDR1 SGHTS, CDR2 YDEGEE. CDR3 residues: CASSLWTGTLNTGELFF. The CDR3 DNA is TGTGCCAGCAGCTTGTGGACCGGGACACTGAACACCGGGGAGCTGTTTTTT. Variable domain in full (rest from reference TRBV5-8 and TRBJ2-2): EAGVTQSPTHLIKTRGQQATLRCSPISGHTSVYWYQQALGLGLQFLLWYDEGEERNRGNFPPRFSGRQFPNYSSELNVNALELEDSALYLCASSLWTGTLNTGELFFGEGSRLTVL.

This clone was observed a single time. The rearrangement uses TRBV6-1 and TRBJ1-5, with D perhaps matching TRBD1 (5 bases). This CDR3 comprises 16 residues. CDR1 MNHNS and CDR2 SASEGT come from the germline V gene. Trimming took off 4 bases at V and 0 bases at J, with 13 bases between the two ends. CDR3 bases: TGTGCCAGCAGTGGTCCCGGACACCATAGCAATCAGCCCCAGCATTTT. Protein product: CASSGPGHHSNQPQHF.

The chain joins TRBV5-6 to TRBJ1-1; TRBD1 aligns across 9 bases. The CDR3 loop spans 13 amino acids. The germline CDR1 and CDR2 sequences are SGHDT and YYEEEE. Unmatched junction bases numbered 3, after V lost 5 bases and J lost 4 bases. The CDR3 DNA follows: TGTGCCAGCAGGCGACAGGGGGGCACTGAAGCTTTCTTT. This gives the protein CASRRQGGTEAFF.

J is TRBJ1-4 and V is TRBV18, with a possible D match to TRBD1 (5 bases). The CDR3 covers 15 residues. The germline CDR1 and CDR2 sequences are KGHSH and LQKENI. Trimming left V 9 bases short and J 6 bases short, with 20 bases between. CDR3 DNA sequence: TGTGCCAGTCGCGATGCAGGGCCGAAGGATGAAAAACTGTTTTTT. It translates to CASRDAGPKDEKLFF.

The rearrangement uses TRBV30 and TRBJ2-7; maybe TRBD2 (7 bases). Germline loops: CDR1 GTSNPN, CDR2 SVGIG (reference sequence). Deletions cut 4 bases from V and 0 bases from J, with 16 bases between. This CDR3 spans 15 amino acids. CDR3 bases: TGTGCCTGGAATCCCCGGGGGGCTTTCTCCTACGAGCAGTACTTC. It yields the protein CAWNPRGAFSYEQYF.

The chain has TRBV19 and TRBJ1-5; D is undetermined. The V and J ends lost 0 bases and 8 bases respectively, with 5 bases between them. Germline values: CDR1 LNHDA, CDR2 SQIVND (reference sequence). CDR3 length: 12 amino acids. The CDR3 bases are TGTGCCAGTAGTATAGAGGGCGAGCCCCAGCATTTT. The encoded protein is CASSIEGEPQHF.

The gene calls are TRBV5-1 and TRBJ2-2; perhaps TRBD1 as D (6 bases). This CDR3 region has 16 residues. Germline V gene data show CDR1 as SGHRS and CDR2 as YFSETQ. Deletions cut 0 bases from V and 1 base from J, with 10 bases between. The CDR3 sequence: CASSLGRTENTGELFF. DNA of the CDR3: TGCGCCAGCAGCTTGGGCAGGACAGAGAACACCGGGGAGCTGTTTTTT.

The rearrangement links TRBV19 to TRBJ1-1; TRBD1 is a possible D gene (5 bases). This CDR3 spans 14 amino acids. V lost 1 base and J lost 4, with 10 bases in between. Germline CDR1 and CDR2: LNHDA and SQIVND (reference sequence). The CDR3 DNA is TGTGCCAGTAGTATAGGGGGGGGAGTCACTGAAGCTTTCTTT. This encodes CASSIGGGVTEAFF.

This rearrangement joins TRBV5-1 to TRBJ1-3; no reliable D call. Between the trimmed V and J ends, which lost 0 bases and 0 bases, there was a span of 7 bases. This CDR3 comprises 15 residues. Per the germline V gene, CDR1 is SGHRS and CDR2 is YFSETQ. The CDR3, as DNA: TGCGCCAGCAGCTTGGACGGGTCCTCTGGAAACACCATATATTTT. It is translated as CASSLDGSSGNTIYF.

This chain links TRBV11-1 with TRBJ1-1, with 8 bases fitting TRBD1. Trimming took 3 bases from V and 4 from J; bases not matched to a gene: 7. The CDR3 has 15 residues. Per germline, CDR1 SGHAT and CDR2 FQDESV (reference sequence). This CDR3 reads CASSLFATGATEAFF. The CDR3 DNA sequence: TGTGCCAGCAGCTTGTTTGCGACAGGGGCCACTGAAGCTTTCTTT.